This T cell receptor beta chain is from a study of T cells after yellow fever vaccination. In the study overall: Preparation of fractions with low cell numbers was performed using SMART-Seq v4 Ultra Low Input. Whole-study results and caveats: When the response was secondary, it was weaker but reached its peak faster, day 5 versus 15.

Concerning this clonotype: Antigen specificity is unknown.

TCRdb recomputed calls from the 5' RACE reads with MiXCR, one row per CDR3 protein. Of a few hundred thousand distinct CDR3 sequences in the sample, about a fifth were seen once. Deletions cut 1 base from V and 6 bases from J, with 16 bases between. There are 15 residues in the CDR3. CDR1 is SGDLS, CDR2 YYNGEE, per germline. Sequences were derived from PBMCs, sampled 15 days after the yellow fever booster vaccination. The chain uses TRBV9 and TRBJ1-2; maybe TRBD1 (6 bases). The receptor comes from a man in his thirties or forties who received the YFV17D yellow fever vaccine. CDR3 DNA: TGTGCCAGCAGCGTATTCGGCAGGGGTGAAGATGGCTACACCTTC. As protein: CASSVFGRGEDGYTF.